Detailed here is one T cell receptor beta chain. Its antigen is currently not known. No base quality information exists; no much larger clone differs at one position. Library construction relied on the immunoSEQ multiplex PCR assay. This is the immuneACCESS table as TCRdb keeps it, with only in-frame sequences that have V and J called. A part of the clones is gone; compared with another copy, unresolved V genes explain less than half, and the rest is unexplained. The sample table holds approximately 580,000 clones, of which 78% were seen once. Of the sample, roughly 0.013% falls within the top ten clones. The cysteine opens and the phenylalanine closes a CDR3 of 13 amino acids. Only the CDR3 DNA is retained, 39 bases long and in frame from the first base. A distance of 17 bases separates the germline ends of V and J, which lose 8 bases and 7 bases respectively. For CDR1 and CDR2, the germline V gene (reference sequence) lists MNHEY and SMNVEV.

This entry belongs to a study of shared T cell receptors in the human thymus (dated by TCRdb to the early 2020s). For the wider study: The study investigated the way shared, self-reactive T-cell receptor alpha chains are produced in the human thymus.

Separately, the same data were catalogued under a study of human thymus T cells. As the second study states: The donors were immunologically healthy infants in Finland who had open corrective cardiac surgery for congenital heart defects. Thymus tissue was obtained as surgical resects removed during corrective cardiac surgery. Both the thymic and the peripheral blood repertoires appeared to show biased V and J gene segment usage. The related research found that thymic TCR repertoires overlapped highly between unrelated individuals. The study described the TCR alpha and beta repertoires in eight or nine infant thymus samples and a handful of matching peripheral blood samples. The cohort included several male and a couple of female infants, with donor ages spanning 7 to 244 days. After being mechanically released from the tissue, thymocytes were kept at -70 degrees C in pellets of about 10-33 million cells. A QIAsymphony instrument was used to extract genomic DNA from the frozen cell pellets. The immunoSEQ multiplex PCR assay was used to amplify the TCRB and TCRAD loci from a standardized amount of quality-controlled genomic DNA. The V(D)J region was spanned by amplicons of a length sufficient to cover the CDR3 and to identify V and J genes. Amplicon sequencing was performed on an Illumina platform through the commercial immunoSEQ service. Primer bias and sequencing errors were corrected using previously described methods, and TCRAD and TCRB definitions followed the IMGT database. Analysis of the repertoires was done with immunoSEQ Analyzer 3.0 and VDJTools and included basic statistics, V/J segment usage, diversity estimates, rarefaction and pairwise overlap. Diversity was estimated with Chao1, ChaoE, Efron-Thisted, Shannon and inverse Simpson indices, and also on datasets down-sampled to the smallest sample. For repertoire overlap, CDR3 nucleotide sequence, V gene and J gene had to match strictly, and clustering was done by Jaccard-based multidimensional scaling. On average, thymus samples yielded about 810,000 unique TCRB clonotypes, whereas blood samples yielded about 84,000.

The origin of this receptor is a boy less than two years old with a congenital heart defect. Donor details come from another sample of the same person, matched by shared clones. The specimen was thymocytes. The chain couples TRBV27 to TRBJ1-1; a tentative D match to TRBD1 spans 5 bases. For the CDR3, the sequence is CASGGGTDYEAFF. The DNA sequence follows: TGTGCCAGCGGGGGGGGAACGGATTATGAAGCTTTCTTT.